Listed below are T cell receptor beta chains from one sample, sequenced in a study of blood T cell repertoires in COVID-19. TCRdb keeps only in-frame clones here, not all; method: immunoSEQ multiplex PCR. The table lists roughly 280,000 clones, under 90% of them singletons. Sequenced: peripheral blood. All receptors come from a man in his fifties or sixties with acute or convalescent COVID-19. The CDR3 runs from the conserved cysteine through the conserved F or W. D genes are given only for firm matches. Clone sizes are given selectively: once, few, many, or a class where the clone is expanded.

clone_size d_call j_call v_call cdr3_aa cdr3_nt
- TRBD1 TRBJ1-1 TRBV5-1 CASSPGQGEAFF TGCGCCAGCAGCCCGGGACAGGGTGAAGCTTTCTTT
few - TRBJ2-7 TRBV6-2/TRBV6-3 CASSSPDRSYEQYF TGTGCCAGCAGTTCCCCTGACAGGTCCTACGAGCAGTACTTC
- - TRBJ2-5 TRBV7-6 CASSLLWTNEETQYF TGTGCCAGCAGCTTACTATGGACAAATGAAGAGACCCAGTACTTC
- - TRBJ2-2 TRBV27 CASSPDFNTGELFF TGTGCCAGCAGTCCGGACTTTAACACCGGGGAGCTGTTTTTT
- TRBD2 TRBJ2-3 TRBV3-1/TRBV3-2 CASRTSGGTDTQYF TGTGCCAGCCGGACTAGCGGGGGAACAGATACGCAGTATTTT
- - TRBJ1-2 TRBV4-1 CASSQDNENRIYGYTF TGCGCCAGCAGCCAAGATAACGAGAACCGCATCTATGGCTACACCTTC
once - TRBJ1-1 TRBV15 CATSRQGLTEAFF TGTGCCACCAGCAGACAGGGTTTAACCGAAGCTTTCTTT
- - TRBJ2-6 TRBV10-3 CAISESTTGPSSGANVLTF TGTGCCATCAGTGAGTCGACGACAGGCCCTTCCTCTGGGGCCAACGTCCTGACTTTC
- TRBD1 TRBJ1-5 TRBV2 CASSGPQGAGQPQHF TGTGCCAGCAGTGGGCCACAGGGGGCCGGTCAGCCCCAGCATTTT
- - TRBJ1-5 TRBV11-2 CASSYGTPNGGQPQHF TGTGCCAGCAGCTACGGGACACCGAACGGCGGTCAGCCCCAGCATTTT
- - TRBJ2-7 TRBV5-4 CASSLVPNYEQYF TGTGCCAGCAGCTTGGTCCCAAACTACGAGCAGTACTTC
- TRBD2 TRBJ2-1 TRBV19 CASKGGQGNERNEQFF TGTGCCAGTAAGGGAGGGCAGGGTAATGAGCGCAATGAGCAGTTCTTC
- TRBD1 TRBJ1-2 TRBV4-1 CASNPAPGQSYGYTF TGCGCCAGCAACCCTGCACCGGGACAGAGCTATGGCTACACCTTC
- TRBD1 TRBJ1-5 TRBV19 CASSIRQGLGQPQHF TGTGCCAGTAGTATAAGACAGGGACTGGGGCAGCCCCAGCATTTT
- TRBD1 TRBJ1-1 TRBV7-3 CASSSQGAANTEAFF TGTGCCAGCAGCTCACAGGGGGCGGCGAACACTGAAGCTTTCTTT
many TRBD2 TRBJ2-2 TRBV30 CAWSRAGVLDTGELFF TGTGCCTGGAGTCGGGCGGGGGTCCTGGACACCGGGGAGCTGTTTTTT
- - TRBJ2-5 TRBV7-7 CASSLGGTGGETQYF TGTGCTAGCAGCTTAGGGGGCACAGGAGGGGAGACCCAGTACTTC
- TRBD2 TRBJ2-2 TRBV11-3 CASRLAGDTGELFF TGTGCCAGCAGACTAGCGGGTGACACCGGGGAGCTGTTTTTT
- TRBD1 TRBJ2-1 TRBV6-2/TRBV6-3 CASSSGTVPYNEQFF TGTGCCAGCAGTTCCGGGACAGTTCCCTACAATGAGCAGTTCTTC
- TRBD2 TRBJ2-1 TRBV11-2 CASSPGTSGDKYNEQFF TGTGCCAGCAGTCCAGGGACTAGCGGGGATAAGTACAATGAGCAGTTCTTC
- TRBD1 TRBJ1-1 TRBV6-6 CAGGTANTEAFF TGTGCCGGTGGGACAGCAAACACTGAAGCTTTCTTT
- TRBD1 TRBJ1-3 TRBV30 CAWSTGQRNTIYF TGTGCCTGGAGTACGGGACAGCGAAACACCATATATTTT
- - TRBJ2-3 TRBV6-2/TRBV6-3 CASSYSSGDTDTQYF TGTGCCAGCAGTTACTCGTCGGGGGACACAGATACGCAGTATTTT
- - TRBJ1-1 TRBV24-1 CATSDQSKGEGAFF TGTGCCACCAGTGACCAGTCAAAGGGGGAGGGAGCTTTCTTT
- TRBD1 TRBJ2-7 TRBV24-1 CATSDEPGQGGYEQYF TGTGCCACCAGTGATGAACCGGGACAGGGAGGTTACGAGCAGTACTTC
- TRBD1 TRBJ2-7 TRBV11-3 CASSLGQPTSYEQYF TGTGCCAGCAGTTTGGGACAGCCAACCTCCTACGAGCAGTACTTC
- - TRBJ2-7 TRBV3-1/TRBV3-2 CASSQRGSYEQYF TGTGCCAGCAGCCAAAGGGGAAGCTACGAGCAGTACTTC
- - TRBJ2-1 TRBV5-6 CASSLAVNEQFF TGTGCCAGCAGCTTGGCGGTGAATGAGCAGTTCTTC
- TRBD1 TRBJ1-2 TRBV6-5 CASSYRQGDYGYTF TGTGCCAGCAGTTACAGGCAGGGGGACTATGGCTACACCTTC
- - TRBJ2-3 TRBV6-4 CASGAGHTDTQYF TGTGCCAGCGGAGCGGGCCACACAGATACGCAGTATTTT
- TRBD2 TRBJ2-2 TRBV5-1 CASSLEAGGTGELFF TGCGCCAGCAGCTTGGAAGCGGGGGGGACCGGGGAGCTGTTTTTT
- TRBD1 TRBJ2-1 TRBV6-5 CASSFTGVRRNEQFF TGTGCCAGCAGTTTCACAGGGGTCCGCAGGAATGAGCAGTTCTTC
- TRBD2 TRBJ2-1 TRBV3-1/TRBV3-2 CASSPFTGFGGGGLNEQFF TGTGCCAGCAGCCCCTTCACAGGCTTCGGCGGGGGGGGCTTGAACGAGCAGTTCTTC
- - TRBJ2-4 TRBV18 CASRGGASQNIQYF TGTGCCAGCCGCGGTGGGGCGAGCCAAAACATTCAGTACTTC
- - TRBJ2-3 TRBV29-1 CSGRRGGQDTQYF TGCAGCGGCAGGAGGGGGGGGCAAGATACGCAGTATTTT
- TRBD1 TRBJ2-7 TRBV7-8 CASSFYRGSEQYF TGTGCCAGCAGCTTCTACAGGGGGAGCGAGCAGTACTTC
- TRBD1 TRBJ1-2 TRBV4-2 CASTLKRDSGYTF TGTGCCAGCACCCTCAAGAGGGACAGTGGCTACACCTTC
- - TRBJ1-2 TRBV1 CTSPGYLYGYTF TGCACCAGCCCCGGGTATCTCTATGGCTACACCTTC
- - TRBJ1-1 TRBV5-1 CASRPPQGGTEAFF TGCGCCAGCAGGCCACCCCAGGGTGGTACTGAAGCTTTCTTT
- - TRBJ1-1 TRBV5-1 CASSLAPEGGTEAFF TGCGCCAGCAGCTTAGCTCCGGAGGGGGGGACTGAAGCTTTCTTT
- - TRBJ1-2 TRBV6-5 CASRTDANYGYTF TGTGCCAGCAGGACAGACGCTAACTATGGCTACACCTTC
- - TRBJ1-5 TRBV5-4 CASSLGGSNQPQHF TGTGCCAGCAGCTTGGGAGGGAGCAATCAGCCCCAGCATTTT
once - TRBJ1-1 TRBV30 CAWSRLSRTEAFF TGTGCCTGGAGTAGGCTTTCGAGGACTGAAGCTTTCTTT